This TCR beta chain was captured in a study of beta chain features in type 1 diabetes. Overall study findings and caveats: Although PCR might favor shorter templates, it would do so equally in patients and controls.

This clone was recorded a few times. Its antigen is unknown. Reverse transcribing all isolated RNA meant expressed TCRB transcripts were sequenced. Method: immunoSEQ multiplex PCR; TCRdb's copy keeps in-frame clones and lacks some. The sample has 850,000 to 900,000 clones; 17% are singletons. Between the trimmed V and J ends, which lost 2 bases and 0 bases, there was a span of 14 bases. The germline V gene encodes CDR1 ENHRY and CDR2 SYGVKD. This CDR3 is built from 16 residues. Sorting that relied on CD45RO/CCR7/CD25/CD127/CD95/CD27 yielded CD4+ naive, central memory, regulatory and stem cell-like memory cells.

The origin of this receptor is a woman under 30 in good health. V gene TRBV10-3 combines with J gene TRBJ2-7; D is ambiguous. The sequencing input was naive CD4+ T cells from blood. The CDR3 nucleotides read TGTGCCATCAGTGAGCCCAGTGGTAGGCCCTCCTACGAGCAGTACTTC. Residues: CAISEPSGRPSYEQYF.